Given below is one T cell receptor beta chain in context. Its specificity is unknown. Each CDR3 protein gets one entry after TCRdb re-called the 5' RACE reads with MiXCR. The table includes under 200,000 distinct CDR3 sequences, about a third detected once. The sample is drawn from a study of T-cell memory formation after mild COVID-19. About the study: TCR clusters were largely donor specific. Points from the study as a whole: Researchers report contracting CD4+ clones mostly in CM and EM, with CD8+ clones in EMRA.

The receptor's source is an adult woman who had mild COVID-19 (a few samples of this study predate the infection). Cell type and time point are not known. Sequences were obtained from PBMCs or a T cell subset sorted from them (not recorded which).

As DNA, the CDR3 is TGCGCCAGCAGCCGGGGACGGGGAAACACTGAAGCTTTCTTT. Amino acid sequence: CASSRGRGNTEAFF. The rearrangement links TRBV5-1 to TRBJ1-1, with a weak D call TRBD1 (5 bases). V was clipped by 4 bases and J by 2 bases, with 12 bases between them. The CDR3 runs to 14 residues. Germline CDR1 reads SGHRS; CDR2 reads YFSETQ.